This T cell receptor (beta chain) was identified in a study of CD8+CD57+ T cells in acquired aplastic anemia. Study-wide context: Isolated CD4+ and CD8+ cells, once sorted, yielded DNA averaging roughly 3.4 ug. Where healthy donors were concerned, CD4+ cells averaged about 11 million reads. Broader study findings: A significant difference in CD8+ Simpson's diversity between patients and controls was not found.

Germline assignment: CDR1 LNHNV and CDR2 YYDKDF (reference sequence). This CDR3 has 14 amino acids. Between the trimmed V and J ends, which lost 3 bases and 7 bases, there was a span of 13 bases. It was genomic DNA that served as the template for profiling TCR beta VDJ and CDR3. MiXCR, applied by TCRdb to the reads, yields one record per CDR3 protein. The table lists some 42,000 distinct CDR3 sequences, 65% to 70% of them singletons. This clonotype was detected once. Antigen unknown. The chain couples TRBV15 to TRBJ1-3, with no clear D. The specimen sequenced was sorted CD4+, CD8+, or CD8+CD57+ T cells (not recorded which) from PBMCs. The receptor was derived from a human donor in good health, serving as a control. CDR3 protein: CATSSGMAGNTIYF. Here the CDR3 DNA reads TGTGCCACCAGCAGCGGGATGGCAGGCAACACCATATATTTT.